This T cell receptor (beta chain) emerged from a study of shared clonotypes between healthy human individuals. In regard to this clone: Its antigen is still unknown.

Some clones are missing from TCRdb's copy, which holds only in-frame ones; the method was immunoSEQ multiplex PCR. Of approximately 2,000,000 clones in the sample, over 85% are singletons; the top ten hold about 1.7%. V was pared by 4 bases and J by 3 bases, with 5 bases of the junction left unmatched. There are 14 residues in the CDR3. Germline lookup yields CDR1 MNHEY and CDR2 SVGAGI. Study-level points and caveats: Several donors held about 5.1% of naive CD4 clonotypes in common. Sampling covered nothing but blood. Tissue TCR repertoires likely differ from those found in blood. Compared with memory subsets, naive subsets generally had larger estimated richness.

Naive CD8 cells comprised CD45RO-negative, CCR7-positively selected cells, excluding terminally differentiated effector memory CD45RA+ cells. All donors qualified as healthy HIV-negative adults and had experienced no recent acute infections or vaccinations. The sample comprised naive CD8+ T cells from PBMCs. This chain connects TRBV6-5 to TRBJ1-2; 7 positions agree with TRBD1. The TCR sequence derives from a young man in good health. Some clones in this sample may be carry-over from other donors' samples. CDR3 residues: CASSSTTGHYGYTF. The CDR3 region has the DNA TGTGCCAGCAGTTCCACGACAGGGCACTATGGCTACACCTTC.